These 20 T cell receptor beta chains originate from one sample sequenced in a study of response to subunit inactivated influenza vaccine. TCRdb reprocessed the RT-PCR reads with MiXCR, giving one entry per CDR3 protein. The table lists 500,000 to 600,000 distinct CDR3 sequences, 14% of them singletons, with 11% in the top ten. Here the sequenced sample was PBMCs from blood, taken approximately 13 days after vaccination. All receptors come from a man between 45 and 60 years old who received an inactivated influenza vaccine.

In DNA form, the CDR3 reads TGTGCCAGCAGCCAAGAGGGACTAGTAAGTTACGAGCAGTACTTC. It codes for CASSQEGLVSYEQYF. The chain joins TRBV4-2 to TRBJ2-7, with TRBD2 identical over 8 bases. This CDR3 has 15 amino acids. Germline lookup yields CDR1 LGHNA and CDR2 YNFKEQ. The ends lost 0 bases at V and 4 bases at J; junction bases unmatched: 5.

The chain recombines TRBV5-4 with TRBJ2-3, with TRBD2 identical over 12 bases. CDR1 is SGHNT, CDR2 YYREEE, per germline (reference sequence). V lost 5 bases and J lost 4; bases outside the gene matches: 5. This CDR3 has 15 residues. CDR3 residues: CASRASGGASDTQYF. The CDR3 nucleotides read TGTGCCAGCAGGGCTAGCGGGGGGGCCTCAGATACGCAGTATTTT.

This clonotype was found a few times. The gene calls are TRBV28 and TRBJ2-2; D unclear. Germline-derived CDR1 and CDR2 are MDHEN and SYDVKM. The germline V and J ends were trimmed by 3 bases and 8 bases, with 7 bases remaining between them. The CDR3 covers 12 residues. CDR3 region: CASSFDRGELFF. The DNA of the CDR3 is TGTGCCAGCAGTTTTGATCGAGGGGAGCTGTTTTTT.

This chain uses TRBV19 with TRBJ2-1, with 8 bases aligning to TRBD2. The CDR3 totals 13 residues. Germline assignment: CDR1 LNHDA and CDR2 SQIVND (reference sequence). J was trimmed by 8 bases and V by 3 bases; bases with no gene match: 3. The CDR3 nucleotides read TGTGCCAGTAGTATGAGCGGGAGAGATGAGCAGTTCTTC. Translation gives CASSMSGRDEQFF.

The gene calls are TRBV5-1 and TRBJ2-7; TRBD1 matches at 11 bases. Germline V gives CDR1 SGHRS, CDR2 YFSETQ. J was trimmed by 7 bases and V by 4 bases; bases with no gene match: 10. The CDR3 length is 15 residues. The CDR3 sequence is CASSAGGTGGGEQYF. CDR3 nucleotides: TGCGCCAGCAGCGCTGGTGGGACAGGGGGTGGTGAGCAGTACTTC.

The chain combines TRBV6-2 or TRBV6-3 with TRBJ2-3, with no clear D. V gave up 2 bases and J gave up 3 bases, with 12 bases separating them. This CDR3 comprises 15 residues. From germline, CDR1 is MNHEY and CDR2 SVGEGT. The CDR3 sequence: CASSYLYEITDTQYF. The CDR3 region has the DNA TGTGCCAGCAGTTACCTTTACGAGATTACAGATACGCAGTATTTT.

This clonotype has a handful of counts. This chain links TRBV20-1 with TRBJ2-5, with TRBD1 matching over 10 bases. CDR3 length: 15 residues. The germline V gene has CDR1 DFQATT and CDR2 SNEGSKA (reference sequence). The trim removed 6 bases at V and 2 bases at J, leaving 9 bases unmatched. The CDR3 here is CSATRQGAVQETQYF. CDR3 DNA: TGCAGTGCCACAAGACAGGGGGCGGTTCAAGAGACCCAGTACTTC.

In this sample, this clonotype turned up a few times. The chain's CDR3 is CASSYPVNTEAFF. The DNA of the CDR3 is TGTGCCAGCAGTTACCCGGTGAACACTGAAGCTTTCTTT. The chain is built from TRBV6-2 or TRBV6-3 and TRBJ1-1, with unresolved D. V shed 2 bases and J shed 0 bases, with 4 bases lying between them. Germline CDR1 is MNHEY and CDR2 is SVGEGT. This CDR3 has 13 amino acids.

The chain is built from TRBV20-1 and TRBJ2-5; no reliable D call. The germline CDR1 and CDR2 sequences are DFQATT and SNEGSKA (reference sequence). The CDR3 extends over 13 amino acids. V shed 0 bases and J shed 4 bases, with 9 bases lying between them. CDR3 amino acids: CSAREDWGETQYF. CDR3 DNA: TGCAGTGCTAGAGAAGACTGGGGAGAGACCCAGTACTTC.

This rearrangement joins TRBV10-2 to TRBJ2-7; TRBD2 aligns across 10 bases. Germline V gene lookup returns CDR1 WSHSY and CDR2 SAAADI. Losses at the gene ends were 7 bases for V and 3 bases for J; bases not matched to a gene: 6. This CDR3 is built from 14 residues. The CDR3 region has the DNA TGCGCCAGCACCCGAGCGGGGGGGAACTACGAGCAGTACTTC. Protein product: CASTRAGGNYEQYF.

The V and J genes are TRBV6-1 and TRBJ1-1, with D tentatively TRBD1 (6 bases). The CDR3 runs to 13 residues. CDR1 and CDR2 from the germline V gene are MNHNS and SASEGT. V dropped 3 bases and J dropped 5 bases, with 10 bases sitting between them. The CDR3 region has the DNA TGTGCCAGCAGTGATCGGGGGCGAACTGAAGCTTTCTTT. Translated, it gives CASSDRGRTEAFF.

The J gene is TRBJ2-7, the V gene TRBV6-2 or TRBV6-3; D may be TRBD1 (6 bases). The CDR3 totals 15 residues. The germline CDR1 and CDR2 sequences are MNHEY and SVGEGT. The germline V and J ends were trimmed by 5 bases and 3 bases, with 17 bases remaining between them. In DNA form, the CDR3 reads TGTGCCAGCAGTCCCGACAGGATAGTCAACTACGAGCAGTACTTC. As protein: CASSPDRIVNYEQYF.

In this sample, this clonotype turned up a few times. V and J are TRBV7-7 and TRBJ2-1, with 13 positions matching TRBD2. Unmatched junction bases numbered 9, after V lost 5 bases and J lost 8 bases. The CDR3 spans 16 residues. Germline assignment: CDR1 SSHAT and CDR2 FNYEAQ (reference sequence). CDR3 in amino acids: CASSPIGTSGTYEQFF. CDR3 bases: TGTGCCAGCAGCCCTATCGGGACTAGCGGGACCTATGAGCAGTTCTTC.

In its sample, this clonotype was seen many times. V is TRBV20-1 and J is TRBJ2-7; no definite D call. V lost 6 bases, J lost 6 bases, and 18 bases lay in between. The germline V gene has CDR1 DFQATT and CDR2 SNEGSKA (reference sequence). This CDR3 has 13 amino acids. CDR3 nucleotide sequence: TGCAGTGCCCGTAGTGGTACGGCCTTCGAGCAGTACTTC. Translating gives CSARSGTAFEQYF.

Many counts were recorded for this clonotype. The chain is built from TRBV11-2 and TRBJ2-5, with TRBD2 as a possible D gene (5 bases). V was pared by 6 bases and J by 5 bases, with 19 bases between. The CDR3 has 15 amino acids. Per the germline V gene, CDR1 is SGHAT and CDR2 is FQNNGV. In DNA, the CDR3 is TGTGCCAGCAGTAACTTAGTACAGTCGGGGGAGACCCAGTACTTC. Translation: CASSNLVQSGETQYF.

This clonotype was seen a handful of times. The chain employs TRBV5-8 and TRBJ2-5; 11 bases are a match to TRBD1. The trim removed 4 bases at V and 4 bases at J, leaving 3 bases unmatched. Germline CDR1 SGHTS, CDR2 YDEGEE. CDR3 size: 14 residues. CDR3: CASSRTGGGETQYF. In DNA form, the CDR3 reads TGTGCCAGCAGCCGGACAGGGGGCGGAGAGACCCAGTACTTC.

A few counts support this clonotype. This chain links TRBV2 with TRBJ1-6; 7 bases line up with TRBD1. Germline trimming cut 4 bases from V and 8 bases from J; bases unmatched to any gene: 2. This CDR3 is built from 13 residues. Germline loops: CDR1 SNHLY, CDR2 FYNNEI. In DNA, the CDR3 is TGTGCCAGCAGTGGGGACAGCCATTCACCCCTCCACTTT. Protein product: CASSGDSHSPLHF.

The V gene is TRBV7-2, the J gene TRBJ2-7; D might be TRBD1 (5 bases). CDR3 length: 14 amino acids. Trimming took off 6 bases at V and 2 bases at J, with 14 bases between the two ends. Germline V gene sequence: CDR1 SGHTA, CDR2 FQGNSA. CDR3 sequence: CASSKTPGPYEQYF. The CDR3 nucleotides are TGTGCCAGCAGTAAGACCCCAGGGCCCTACGAGCAGTACTTC. Full variable domain (missing parts from reference TRBV7-2 and TRBJ2-7): GAGVSQSPSNKVTEKGKDVELRCDPISGHTALYWYRQSLGQGLEFLIYFQGNSAPDKSGLPSDRFSAERTGGSVSTLTIQRTQQEDSAVYLCASSKTPGPYEQYFGPGTRLTVT.

The V call is TRBV12-3 or TRBV12-4, the J call TRBJ1-2, with D uncertain. V was shortened by 6 bases and J by 4 bases, with 15 bases between the two germline ends. CDR3 length equals 14 residues. CDR3 region: CASSPKTEPYGYTF. As DNA, the CDR3 is TGTGCCAGCAGCCCCAAAACAGAACCCTATGGCTACACCTTC.

This clonotype was seen a few times. The genes are TRBV12-3 or TRBV12-4 and TRBJ2-4; 8 bases agree with TRBD2. CDR3 size: 16 residues. Unmatched junction bases numbered 14, after V lost 5 bases and J lost 8 bases. For the CDR3, the DNA is TGTGCCAGCAGTCGGGTCCGGAGCACCGGGGGGGACATTCAGTACTTC. Residues: CASSRVRSTGGDIQYF.